This record covers a single T cell receptor (beta chain). This entry comes from a study of blood T cell repertoires in COVID-19. Study as a whole: There were acute and convalescent COVID-19 samples, and they came from the United States, Italy and Spain. T cells, B-cell-depleted T cells, or PBMCs supplied cDNA or gDNA.

Trimming cost V 5 bases and J 2 bases, with 13 bases left between them. The CDR3 extends over 15 amino acids. CDR1 is MNHEY, CDR2 SVGAGI, per germline. Per the original data handling: The authors estimated nucleated cell counts from reference gene primer amplification. Produced via immunoSEQ multiplex PCR; TCRdb's table is partial and in-frame only. The V and J calls and the clone size are those of that table, but D and trimming were determined from the DNA. The sample includes roughly 26,000 clones, more than 85% of them seen just once. The sample consisted of peripheral blood. This receptor was obtained from a human donor in a cohort sampled during active COVID-19. The V call is TRBV6-5, the J call TRBJ2-1; perhaps TRBD1 as D (6 bases). The CDR3 here is CASSNSWGPYNEQFF. The CDR3 nucleotides are TGTGCCAGCAGTAATAGTTGGGGGCCCTACAATGAGCAGTTCTTC.